These T cell receptor beta chains were read from a single sample in a study of cytomegalovirus exposure and HLA in healthy donors. The data were produced by immunoSEQ multiplex PCR, yet TCRdb's version contains in-frame clones alone and is incomplete. The sample has some 150,000 clones, 65% to 85% seen once. The sequencing sample was made of PBMCs. These TCRs come from a woman in her 30s in good health and CMV-seropositive. CDR3s include the opening cysteine and the closing phenylalanine or tryptophan. D genes are given only for firm matches. Only part of the rows carry a size: once, few, many, or a class if the clone is expanded.

clone_size,d_call,j_call,v_call,cdr3_nt,cdr3_aa
NA,TRBD1,TRBJ2-1,TRBV2,TGTGCCAGCAGTGAAGCGATTCGGGGACAGGGGGGCTACAATGAGCAGTTCTTC,CASSEAIRGQGGYNEQFF
NA,NA,TRBJ1-2,TRBV6-1,TGTGCCAGCAGTATCGGACAGAACTTCTATGGCTACACCTTC,CASSIGQNFYGYTF
NA,TRBD1,TRBJ2-7,TRBV27,TGTGCCAGCAGCAGGACAGGGTCCTACGAGCAGTACTTC,CASSRTGSYEQYF
NA,NA,TRBJ2-2,TRBV5-1,TGCGCCAGCAGCTTGGGGGGGCTTGGCACCGGGGAGCTGTTTTTT,CASSLGGLGTGELFF
NA,NA,TRBJ2-7,TRBV5-6,TGTGCCAGCAGCTTGTGGGGGCGCTCCTACGAGCAGTACTTC,CASSLWGRSYEQYF
NA,NA,TRBJ1-5,TRBV7-3,TGTGCCAGCAGCTCGGGACAAACGAGGAATCAGCCCCAGCATTTT,CASSSGQTRNQPQHF
NA,TRBD1,TRBJ2-7,TRBV11-2,TGTGCCAGCAGCTTAACAGGGGACTACGAGCAGTACTTC,CASSLTGDYEQYF
NA,NA,TRBJ2-5,TRBV7-9,TGTGCCAGCAGCCCAGCGCGTCAGACCCAGTACTTC,CASSPARQTQYF
NA,TRBD1,TRBJ1-1,TRBV11-3,TGTGCCAGCAGCATAGGGACAGGGAACACTGAAGCTTTCTTT,CASSIGTGNTEAFF
NA,TRBD1,TRBJ1-2,TRBV9,TGTGCCAGCACCACATCATCGACAGGGGACGGCTACACCTTC,CASTTSSTGDGYTF
NA,NA,TRBJ1-1,TRBV27,TGTGCCAGCAGTCCCGCTGGGGCAGTGATTTTGAACACTGAAGCTTTCTTT,CASSPAGAVILNTEAFF
NA,NA,TRBJ2-6,TRBV15,TGTGCCACCGCAGACTCCTCTGGGGCCAACGTCCTGACTTTC,CATADSSGANVLTF
few,NA,TRBJ1-6,TRBV15,TGTGCCACCAGCAGAGATCGGCCTAGGGGAGGGGGGACACCCCTCCACTTT,CATSRDRPRGGGTPLHF
NA,NA,TRBJ1-1,TRBV28,TGTGCCAGCAGCTCAGGGGCGCGGACTGAAGCTTTCTTT,CASSSGARTEAFF
NA,TRBD2,TRBJ2-2,TRBV4-3,TGCGCCAGCAGCCAAGAAGTGGGGGAGGGCTGGACCGGGGAGCTGTTTTTT,CASSQEVGEGWTGELFF
NA,TRBD1,TRBJ1-2,TRBV7-2,TGTGCCAGCAGTCAGGACAGGGATCATGGCTACACCTTC,CASSQDRDHGYTF
NA,NA,TRBJ1-2,TRBV5-1,TGCGCCAGCAGCTTGGGTGACAGGCATGGCTACACCTTC,CASSLGDRHGYTF
NA,TRBD1,TRBJ2-3,TRBV4-3,TGCGCCAGCAGCCCTGGGACAGGGCCGGTAACGCAGTATTTT,CASSPGTGPVTQYF
NA,TRBD1,TRBJ2-1,TRBV4-2,TGTGCCAGCAGCCAAGATCCACCTAGCTGGGACAGGGGGCAATCCGACCTCTACAATGAGCAGTTCTTC,CASSQDPPSWDRGQSDLYNEQFF
once,NA,TRBJ2-1,TRBV7-9,TGTGCCAGCAGCCACCCCATCCAGGGTAATGAGCAGTTCTTC,CASSHPIQGNEQFF
NA,NA,TRBJ1-5,TRBV27,TGTGCCAGCAGTTTATCTAGGACAGTAAATCAGCCCCAGCATTTT,CASSLSRTVNQPQHF
NA,TRBD1,TRBJ2-7,TRBV6-5,TGTGCCAGCAGTTCAGGGACAGGGGCGGGCGAGCAGTACTTC,CASSSGTGAGEQYF
NA,TRBD2,TRBJ2-5,TRBV11-3,TGTGCCAGCAGCTTAGGTTATCTAGCGGGGGAAGAGACCCAGTACTTC,CASSLGYLAGEETQYF
NA,NA,TRBJ1-1,TRBV7-9,TGTGCCAGCAGCTTCCGTGACAGGATGGCTGAAGCTTTCTTT,CASSFRDRMAEAFF
NA,NA,TRBJ1-2,TRBV6-1,TGTGCCAGCAGCTCACCGGGATTCAACTATGGCTACACCTTC,CASSSPGFNYGYTF
NA,TRBD1,TRBJ1-1,TRBV12-5,TGTGCTAGTGGTTTGAGGGGACAGTCAGAAGCTTTCTTT,CASGLRGQSEAFF
NA,NA,TRBJ1-2,TRBV5-1,TGCGCCAGCAGCCCCCAGGGAGGGAACTATGGCTACACCTTC,CASSPQGGNYGYTF
NA,TRBD2,TRBJ2-1,TRBV18,TGTGCCAGCTCACTCTCATCTCCTAGCGGGGGAAGGAATGAGCAGTTCTTC,CASSLSSPSGGRNEQFF
NA,NA,TRBJ2-1,TRBV7-9,TGTGCCAGCAGCCTTTCCCCTCTTCAGCAGTTCTTC,CASSLSPLQQFF
NA,NA,TRBJ1-3,TRBV7-9,TGTGCCAGCAGCTTAACCAGTCGAAACACCATATATTTT,CASSLTSRNTIYF
NA,NA,TRBJ2-3,TRBV27,TGTGCCAGCGCTACAGGGTGGGGCACAGATACGCAGTATTTT,CASATGWGTDTQYF
NA,TRBD1,TRBJ2-7,TRBV6-5,TGTGCCAGCAGTTACGTGACAGGGCTCCAGAGCGAGCAGTACTTC,CASSYVTGLQSEQYF
NA,TRBD1,TRBJ1-4,TRBV6-1,TGTGCCAGCAGTGAAGCGCTTCGGACAGGAAATGAAAAACTGTTTTTT,CASSEALRTGNEKLFF
once,TRBD1,TRBJ2-7,TRBV7-3,TGTGCCAGCAGCTCGGGACAGGGAGGTCGGTACGAGCAGTACTTC,CASSSGQGGRYEQYF
NA,TRBD1,TRBJ1-4,TRBV4-2,TGTGCCAGCAGCCAAGTTGGGCCGGGACAGATTAATGAAAAACTGTTTTTT,CASSQVGPGQINEKLFF
once,TRBD2,TRBJ2-1,TRBV7-2,TGTGCCAGCAGCTTAGATCCTAGCGGGGGGGCCCCGTTCTTC,CASSLDPSGGAPFF
once,TRBD1,TRBJ1-2,TRBV6-1,TGTGCCAGCACCAATCGACAGGGGGCAAGAGGCTACACCTTC,CASTNRQGARGYTF